The 32 T cell receptor beta chains reported below all come from one sample, sequenced in a study of response to subunit inactivated influenza vaccine. One entry per CDR3 protein, called by TCRdb with MiXCR from the RT-PCR reads. The table records hundreds of thousands of distinct CDR3 sequences, roughly 13% of them present only once. The sample was PBMCs from blood, taken 14 to 15 days before vaccination. These receptors all stem from a man aged 45 to 65 who received an inactivated influenza vaccine.

This clonotype was seen a few times. The chain is built from TRBV20-1 and TRBJ2-7; a possible D gene is TRBD2 (5 bases). Per the germline V gene, CDR1 is DFQATT and CDR2 is SNEGSKA (reference sequence). This CDR3 has 14 residues. The ends were cut back, 0 bases at V and 4 bases at J, with 13 bases in the middle. Written as DNA, the CDR3 is TGCAGTGCTAGAGATTCGAGGGCGTTGTACGAGCAGTACTTC. Amino acid sequence: CSARDSRALYEQYF.

This clonotype was counted between two and nine times. The chain carries TRBV28 and TRBJ2-1; the D call may be TRBD1 or TRBD2 (6 bases each). The length of the CDR3 is 14 residues. Germline V gene lookup returns CDR1 MDHEN and CDR2 SYDVKM. V lost 7 bases and J lost 7, with 17 bases in between. CDR3 coding DNA: TGTGCCAGCATGAGAGTTCAGGGGACTAATGAGCAGTTCTTC. This gives the protein CASMRVQGTNEQFF. Full variable domain (remainder filled in from reference TRBV28 and TRBJ2-1): DVKVTQSSRYLVKRTGEKVFLECVQDMDHENMFWYRQDPGLGLRLIYFSYDVKMKEKGDIPEGYSVSREKKERFSLILESASTNQTSMYLCASMRVQGTNEQFFGPGTRLTVL.

The V gene is TRBV6-2 or TRBV6-3, the J gene TRBJ2-4; D is tentatively TRBD1 or TRBD2 (6 bases each). V dropped 5 bases and J dropped 6 bases, with 17 bases sitting between them. This CDR3 is 15 amino acids long. CDR1 is MNHEY, CDR2 SVGEGT, per germline. The CDR3 is CASSQPGAAGNIQYF. As DNA, the CDR3 is TGTGCCAGCAGTCAGCCGGGGGCAGCGGGAAACATTCAGTACTTC.

This chain uses TRBV29-1 with TRBJ2-1, with 10 nucleotides matching TRBD2. With 6 bases clipped from V and 0 bases from J, the junction kept 2 bases outside the gene matches. The germline V gene encodes CDR1 SQVTM and CDR2 ANQGSEA. The CDR3 runs to 14 residues. The CDR3 DNA reads as TGCAGCGTCTCTAGCGGGGGCTCCTACAATGAGCAGTTCTTC. It specifies CSVSSGGSYNEQFF.

V gene TRBV6-5 combines with J gene TRBJ1-4; 8 nucleotides match TRBD1. J lost 7 bases, V lost 4 bases, and 8 bases had no gene match. Per germline, CDR1 MNHEY and CDR2 SVGAGI. The CDR3 totals 15 residues. The CDR3 reads CASSSLTGAGEKLFF. Written as DNA, the CDR3 is TGTGCCAGCAGTTCCCTGACAGGGGCAGGTGAAAAACTGTTTTTT.

This chain links TRBV7-9 with TRBJ1-1; 10 nucleotides agree with TRBD1. The length of the CDR3 is 14 residues. Germline trimming cut 4 bases from V and 7 bases from J; bases unmatched to any gene: 6. Germline V lookup: CDR1 SEHNR, CDR2 FQNEAQ (reference sequence). As DNA, the CDR3 is TGTGCCAGCAGCTCGGGGGGGACAGGGGTTGAAGCTTTCTTT. Translating it yields CASSSGGTGVEAFF. The full variable domain, rest sourced from reference TRBV7-9 and TRBJ1-1, is DTGVSQNPRHKITKRGQNVTFRCDPISEHNRLYWYRQTLGQGPEFLTYFQNEAQLEKSRLLSDRFSAERPKGSFSTLEIQRTEQGDSAMYLCASSSGGTGVEAFFGQGTRLTVV.

The chain uses TRBV7-2 and TRBJ1-1; D remains unclear. CDR3 length: 13 residues. The germline V gene has CDR1 SGHTA and CDR2 FQGNSA. The V end was cut by 5 bases, the J end by 6 bases, with 13 bases between. The CDR3 region is CASSLGRVAEAFF. As DNA, the CDR3 is TGTGCCAGCAGCCTGGGGAGGGTCGCTGAAGCTTTCTTT.

The gene calls are TRBV6-1 and TRBJ1-1; D is perhaps TRBD1 (6 bases). The CDR3 sequence is 14 residues long. Germline V gene data show CDR1 as MNHNS and CDR2 as SASEGT. The V end lost 1 base, the J end lost 5 bases, and 11 bases lay between the germline ends. CDR3 DNA sequence: TGTGCCAGCAGTGAAGTGGGGGGGGCGACTGAAGCTTTCTTT. It is translated as CASSEVGGATEAFF.

This clonotype was seen more than once but under ten times. This chain joins TRBV4-3 and TRBJ1-4; no clear D. The germline CDR1 and CDR2 sequences are LGHNA and YSLEER. V was clipped by 0 bases and J by 7 bases, with 12 bases between them. The CDR3 runs 15 residues. The CDR3 loop reads CASSQEGLIGEKLFF. CDR3 sequence (DNA): TGCGCCAGCAGCCAAGAGGGGTTAATAGGTGAAAAACTGTTTTTT.

This clonotype has more than one count but fewer than ten. J is TRBJ2-1 and V is TRBV20-1; TRBD2 might be the D (5 bases). The V end lost 0 bases, the J end lost 5 bases, and 11 bases lay between the germline ends. Germline assignment: CDR1 DFQATT and CDR2 SNEGSKA (reference sequence). This CDR3 has 14 residues. The CDR3 bases are TGCAGTGCTAGAGAGCGGGTATTGAACAATGAGCAGTTCTTC. It yields the protein CSARERVLNNEQFF.

This chain links TRBV7-2 with TRBJ1-1, with 7 bases matching TRBD1. The CDR3 contains 13 residues. V trimming: 6 bases; J trimming: 11 bases; junction bases outside the gene matches: 12. Germline loops: CDR1 SGHTA, CDR2 FQGNSA. Here the CDR3 DNA reads TGTGCCAGCAGTCCCGTGGGGCAGGGGGAGGCTTTCTTT. Translation: CASSPVGQGEAFF.

This clonotype turned up a few times. The CDR3 spells CASSHATGRNQPQHF. The CDR3 nucleotides read TGCGCCAGCAGCCATGCGACGGGGCGCAATCAGCCCCAGCATTTT. The rearrangement links TRBV4-3 to TRBJ1-5; D might be TRBD1 (5 bases). The CDR3 has 15 residues. Between the trimmed V and J ends, which lost 3 bases and 2 bases, there was a span of 11 bases. From germline, CDR1 is LGHNA and CDR2 YSLEER.

The chain recombines TRBV7-8 with TRBJ2-5, with 13 bases aligning to TRBD2. The germline CDR1 and CDR2 sequences are SGHVS and FQNEAQ. CDR3 length: 16 residues. The V segment lost 5 bases and the J segment 4 bases; nucleotides outside the gene matches: 7. CDR3 in DNA: TGTGCCAGCAGCCCACCGGGACTAGCGGGATTAGAGACCCAGTACTTC. Translated: CASSPPGLAGLETQYF.

This clonotype was seen many times. J is TRBJ1-2 and V is TRBV15; D gene unclear. Trimming took off 3 bases at V and 5 bases at J, with 13 bases between the two ends. Germline V CDR1 and CDR2: LNHNV, YYDKDF (reference sequence). The CDR3 sequence is 14 residues long. The CDR3 DNA reads as TGTGCCACCAGCAGCTTCCGAGGACCTTATGGCTACACCTTC. It yields the protein CATSSFRGPYGYTF.

V and J are TRBV11-2 and TRBJ2-6; D not certain. Trimming removed 1 base at V and 0 bases at J, with 13 bases between. The CDR3 loop spans 18 amino acids. Germline V CDR1 and CDR2: SGHAT, FQNNGV. The CDR3 bases are TGTGCCAGCAGCTTAGTTTACAGCCTAAGCTCTGGGGCCAACGTCCTGACTTTC. Its protein is CASSLVYSLSSGANVLTF. The variable domain in full, with the rest retrieved from reference TRBV11-2 and TRBJ2-6, is EAGVAQSPRYKIIEKRQSVAFWCNPISGHATLYWYQQILGQGPKLLIQFQNNGVVDDSQLPKDRFSAERLKGVDSTLKIQPAKLEDSAVYLCASSLVYSLSSGANVLTFGAGSRLTVL.

This clonotype has more than one count but fewer than ten. The V gene is TRBV6-1, the J gene TRBJ2-1, with 7 nucleotides matching TRBD2. J was trimmed by 7 bases and V by 3 bases; bases with no gene match: 9. The germline CDR1 and CDR2 sequences are MNHNS and SASEGT. This CDR3 region has 15 residues. CDR3 in DNA: TGTGCCAGCAGTGACCCGGGACTACCATCGAATGAGCAGTTCTTC. Its translation: CASSDPGLPSNEQFF.

This chain connects TRBV5-6 to TRBJ1-2, with D possibly matching TRBD1 (5 bases). CDR1 is SGHDT, CDR2 YYEEEE, per germline. The CDR3 contains 12 residues. The V end lost 6 bases, the J end lost 6 bases, and 12 bases lay between the germline ends. The CDR3: CASNRIQDGYTF. The CDR3 coding sequence is TGTGCCAGCAACAGAATACAGGATGGCTACACCTTC.

This clonotype was counted between two and nine times. The chain carries TRBV6-2 or TRBV6-3 and TRBJ2-3; weak D call: TRBD2 (5 bases). The CDR3 length is 16 residues. The ends were cut back, 3 bases at V and 0 bases at J, with 13 bases in the middle. Germline V gene lookup returns CDR1 MNHEY and CDR2 SVGEGT. CDR3 sequence reads: CASSYDLAASTDTQYF. The CDR3 bases are TGTGCCAGCAGTTATGATCTAGCAGCTAGCACAGATACGCAGTATTTT.

The chain joins TRBV20-1 to TRBJ2-3; tentatively, D is TRBD2 (7 bases). This CDR3 has 14 residues. The germline gives CDR1 DFQATT, CDR2 SNEGSKA (reference sequence). V lost 7 bases to trimming and J lost 3 bases, with 17 bases between them. The CDR3 loop is CSGGGHRWTDTQYF. CDR3 nucleotides: TGCAGTGGGGGGGGCCATAGGTGGACAGATACGCAGTATTTT.

The chain recombines TRBV14 with TRBJ2-5; D call uncertain. The V end was cut by 2 bases, the J end by 1 base, with 8 bases between. Per germline, CDR1 SGHDN and CDR2 FVKESK. The CDR3 sequence is 14 residues long. Here the CDR3 reads CASSQFPSQETQYF. CDR3 DNA: TGTGCCAGCAGCCAATTTCCGTCCCAAGAGACCCAGTACTTC.

In its sample, this clonotype was seen many times. The chain employs TRBV29-1 and TRBJ2-1; 7 bases are shared with TRBD1. After removal of 6 bases from V and 9 bases from J, the junction contained 17 bases not matched to a gene. The CDR3 is 15 residues long. The germline V gene has CDR1 SQVTM and CDR2 ANQGSEA. The CDR3 loop is CSVESRTGSTGEQFF. The CDR3 bases are TGCAGCGTGGAATCTCGGACAGGTTCAACGGGTGAGCAGTTCTTC.

CDR3 region: CASSHGVRTDTQYF. CDR3 DNA: TGTGCCAGCAGCCACGGGGTACGCACAGATACGCAGTATTTT. The chain recombines TRBV3-1 with TRBJ2-3; perhaps TRBD2 as D (5 bases). V was trimmed by 3 bases and J by 1 base, leaving 8 bases between them. CDR3 length: 14 amino acids. The germline gives CDR1 LGHDT, CDR2 YNNKEL (reference sequence).

This rearrangement joins TRBV7-8 to TRBJ2-3; no clear D. The germline gives CDR1 SGHVS, CDR2 FQNEAQ. V lost 1 base and J 4 bases, leaving 15 bases between the germline ends. This CDR3 comprises 16 residues. In nucleotides, the CDR3 is TGTGCCAGCAGCTTAGGGGCCCAGAATTGGGCAGATACGCAGTATTTT. Protein sequence: CASSLGAQNWADTQYF.

This clonotype was detected many times. The chain carries TRBV12-3 or TRBV12-4 and TRBJ2-3; D unclear. Trimming cost V 3 bases and J 0 bases, with 7 bases left between them. The CDR3 runs 14 residues. The CDR3 DNA follows: TGTGCCAGCAGTTTGGTAGGGAGCACAGATACGCAGTATTTT. This encodes CASSLVGSTDTQYF.

This clonotype was seen more than once but under ten times. The chain couples TRBV14 to TRBJ1-3; tentative D call: TRBD1 (5 bases). Germline-derived CDR1 and CDR2 are SGHDN and FVKESK. The V end lost 6 bases, the J end lost 0 bases, and 15 bases lay between the germline ends. The CDR3 extends over 16 amino acids. The CDR3 nucleotides read TGTGCCAGCAGTCCTAGACAGCGAAGCTCTGGAAACACCATATATTTT. Translated, it gives CASSPRQRSSGNTIYF.

This clonotype was seen more than once but under ten times. The chain employs TRBV28 and TRBJ1-4, with D maybe TRBD1 (6 bases). Germline V CDR1 and CDR2: MDHEN, SYDVKM. The length of the CDR3 is 15 residues. Trimming shortened V by 3 bases and J by 4 bases, and 12 bases separated the two germline ends. The CDR3 loop reads CASSFPTGYNEKLFF. The DNA for the CDR3 is TGTGCCAGCAGTTTCCCGACAGGATATAATGAAAAACTGTTTTTT.

This clonotype appeared many times. This chain connects TRBV29-1 to TRBJ2-3; a weak D match, TRBD2 (6 bases). Trimming took 0 bases from V and 3 from J, leaving 13 bases between them. Germline CDR1 and CDR2: SQVTM and ANQGSEA. The CDR3 has 15 amino acids. The chain's CDR3 is CSVEDPGGRTDTQYF. CDR3 nucleotide sequence: TGCAGCGTTGAAGATCCCGGGGGTAGGACAGATACGCAGTATTTT.

This clonotype was picked up many times. J is TRBJ2-1 and V is TRBV12-3 or TRBV12-4, with 9 bases identical to TRBD1. The J segment lost 12 bases and the V segment lost 4 bases, leaving 13 bases of the junction unmatched. There are 15 residues in the CDR3. CDR3 sequence reads: CASSWAGQGSSGQFF. The CDR3, as DNA: TGTGCCAGCAGTTGGGCGGGACAGGGATCATCAGGGCAGTTCTTC.

In this sample, this clonotype turned up a few times. The CDR3 region is CASSLPTSGRASTYEQYF. The CDR3 bases are TGTGCCAGCTCTCTTCCGACTAGCGGGAGGGCATCAACCTACGAGCAGTACTTC. The gene calls are TRBV6-2 or TRBV6-3 and TRBJ2-7; TRBD2 aligns across 14 bases. Germline V CDR1 and CDR2: MNHEY, SVGEGT. The V segment lost 8 bases and the J segment 2 bases; nucleotides outside the gene matches: 14. The CDR3 is 18 residues long.

This clonotype was recorded a few times. The chain is built from TRBV12-5 and TRBJ2-2; D is possibly TRBD2 (6 bases). CDR1 is LGHNT and CDR2 is FRNRAP in the germline V gene. The germline V and J ends were trimmed by 1 base and 4 bases, with 13 bases remaining between them. The CDR3 totals 16 residues. CDR3 DNA: TGTGCTAGTGGTTTGGCCGGGGGTGGGCGCACCGGGGAGCTGTTTTTT. Translation: CASGLAGGGRTGELFF.

This clonotype was found a few times. The rearrangement links TRBV11-2 to TRBJ2-3; 13 bases align to TRBD2. The germline gives CDR1 SGHAT, CDR2 FQNNGV. CDR3 length equals 14 residues. V trimming: 6 bases; J trimming: 7 bases; junction bases outside the gene matches: 4. CDR3 sequence reads: CASRLAGGPHTQYF. CDR3 coding DNA: TGTGCCAGCAGACTAGCGGGGGGGCCTCATACGCAGTATTTT.

The gene calls are TRBV19 and TRBJ1-5; no definite D call. Looked up from germline, CDR1 is LNHDA and CDR2 is SQIVND (reference sequence). V lost 3 bases and J 3 bases, leaving 6 bases between the germline ends. The CDR3 totals 13 residues. The CDR3 sequence is CASSITSNQPQHF. CDR3 DNA: TGTGCCAGTAGTATTACTTCCAATCAGCCCCAGCATTTT.